This T cell receptor beta chain was captured in a study of CD8 T cells in ankylosing spondylitis. The study, taken as a whole, reports: Significant enrichment of disease-linked clones was reported in matched ankylosing spondylitis synovial fluid. What appeared characteristic of ankylosing spondylitis blood was a TCR beta motif of 7 or 8 highly homologous variants.

The authors made TCR beta libraries by quantitative 5'-RACE with molecular barcodes. TCRdb re-derived calls from the 5' RACE reads in MiXCR, one entry per CDR3 protein. This sample has more than 600,000 distinct CDR3 sequences; 15% to 20% occur once, and the top ten carry around 20%. This clonotype was seen a handful of times. Its antigen is undetermined. The specimen was blood, either unsorted or a sorted T cell fraction (not recorded which). The TCR was taken from a male donor with ankylosing spondylitis.

The DNA for the CDR3 is TGTGCCAGCAGTTTTCGGCAGGCGTCGAACACTGAAGCTTTCTTT. Translating gives CASSFRQASNTEAFF. This sequence joins TRBV12-3 or TRBV12-4 and TRBJ1-1, with no clear D. V was shortened by 3 bases and J by 1 base, with 12 bases between the two germline ends. This CDR3 contains 15 residues.